Listed below are T cell receptor beta chains from one sample, sequenced in a study of blood T cell repertoires in COVID-19. Sequencing used immunoSEQ multiplex PCR; TCRdb keeps in-frame clones, though not all of them. Seen here are approximately 250,000 clones, 65% to 90% observed once, and the top ten hold roughly 5.3%. Sample: peripheral blood. The receptors derive from a man in his fifties or sixties with COVID-19, enrolled during active disease. CDR3s include the opening cysteine and the closing phenylalanine or tryptophan. The D gene is left open where the match is weak. Size values are once, few and many counts, or a class for expanded clones, and some rows have none.

TRBV12-3/TRBV12-4	TRBJ1-5	13	.	.	CASSFSRDQPQHF	TGTGCCAGCAGTTTCTCCAGGGATCAGCCCCAGCATTTT
TRBV5-1	TRBJ2-1	15	TRBD1	.	CASSPTGQGAYEQFF	TGCGCCAGCAGCCCAACCGGACAGGGGGCATATGAGCAGTTCTTC
TRBV30	TRBJ1-1	12	.	.	CAWSTRGTEAFF	TGTGCCTGGAGTACCAGGGGCACTGAAGCTTTCTTT
TRBV6-2/TRBV6-3	TRBJ2-7	16	TRBD1	.	CASSLLPPGQGHEQYF	TGTGCCAGCAGCCTACTCCCACCGGGACAGGGCCACGAGCAGTACTTC
TRBV25-1	TRBJ2-1	12	.	.	CASTGQYNEQFF	TGTGCCAGCACCGGACAGTACAATGAGCAGTTCTTC
TRBV15	TRBJ2-7	14	.	once	CATSSEWEYYEQYF	TGTGCCACCAGCAGTGAGTGGGAGTACTACGAGCAGTACTTC
TRBV6-2/TRBV6-3	TRBJ1-5	16	TRBD1	.	CASSSDRGRGNQPQHF	TGTGCCAGCAGTTCAGACAGGGGGCGAGGCAATCAGCCCCAGCATTTT
TRBV5-8	TRBJ2-3	14	TRBD1	once	CASSLYQGADTQYF	TGTGCCAGCAGCTTGTACCAGGGGGCAGATACGCAGTATTTT
TRBV9	TRBJ2-2	16	TRBD1	few	CASSSGLGQGTGELFF	TGTGCCAGCAGCTCCGGCTTGGGACAGGGGACCGGGGAGCTGTTTTTT
TRBV28	TRBJ2-1	14	TRBD1	.	CASGPQGVINEQFF	TGTGCCAGCGGGCCACAGGGGGTTATCAATGAGCAGTTCTTC
TRBV19	TRBJ1-6	15	TRBD1	.	CASSIPGQGNSPLHF	TGTGCCAGTAGTATACCGGGACAGGGAAATTCACCCCTCCACTTT
TRBV30	TRBJ1-2	14	.	once	CASWDTTKARGYTF	TGTGCCTCGTGGGACACAACGAAAGCACGGGGCTACACCTTC
TRBV19	TRBJ1-1	13	TRBD1	.	CASSNWTGWKAFF	TGTGCCAGTAGCAATTGGACAGGGTGGAAAGCTTTCTTT
TRBV6-1	TRBJ1-5	16	TRBD1	.	CASSELDRVNNQPQHF	TGTGCCAGCAGTGAACTGGACAGGGTCAACAATCAGCCCCAGCATTTT
TRBV4-1	TRBJ1-4	14	.	.	CASSGETTNEKLFF	TGCGCCAGCAGCGGGGAGACAACTAATGAAAAACTGTTTTTT
TRBV6-2/TRBV6-3	TRBJ1-1	13	.	.	CASSWTENTEAFF	TGTGCCAGCAGTTGGACAGAGAACACTGAAGCTTTCTTT
TRBV11-2	TRBJ2-1	13	.	.	CASSKDSYNEQFF	TGTGCCAGCAGTAAGGACTCGTACAATGAGCAGTTCTTC
TRBV3-1/TRBV3-2	TRBJ2-2	16	.	.	CASSQDLTRRTGELFF	TGTGCCAGCAGCCAGGACTTGACACGTCGCACCGGGGAGCTGTTTTTT
TRBV9	TRBJ2-5	14	TRBD2	.	CASSKLAGGGTQYF	TGTGCCAGCAGCAAACTAGCGGGGGGCGGGACCCAGTACTTC
TRBV14	TRBJ2-1	15	.	.	CASSHGGSGLDEQFF	TGTGCCAGCAGCCATGGGGGGTCGGGCCTCGATGAGCAGTTCTTC
TRBV11-3	TRBJ2-1	15	TRBD2	few	CASSFSSGGHNEQFF	TGTGCCAGCAGCTTCAGTAGCGGGGGACACAATGAGCAGTTCTTC
TRBV19	TRBJ1-1	15	.	.	CASSIAYLVNTEAFF	TGTGCCAGTAGTATAGCATACTTAGTGAACACTGAAGCTTTCTTT
TRBV5-1	TRBJ2-1	15	.	.	CASSSTGSPYDEQFF	TGCGCCAGCAGCTCTACAGGGAGCCCATATGATGAGCAGTTCTTC
TRBV5-1	TRBJ2-3	13	.	once	CASGQSSTDTQYF	TGCGCCAGCGGACAGTCTAGCACAGATACGCAGTATTTT
TRBV19	TRBJ1-2	13	.	.	CASSIDPRVGYTF	TGTGCCAGTAGTATAGATCCCAGGGTCGGCTACACCTTC
TRBV6-5	TRBJ2-5	15	.	.	CASSYSLRGGETQYF	TGTGCCAGCAGTTACTCGTTGCGGGGTGGGGAGACCCAGTACTTC
TRBV10-2	TRBJ1-6	16	TRBD1	once	CASSPGTGMSGSPLHF	TGCGCCAGCAGCCCCGGGACAGGGATGTCTGGGTCACCCCTCCACTTT
TRBV7-2	TRBJ2-1	15	.	.	CASSLGGGSYNEQFF	TGTGCCAGCAGCTTAGGAGGGGGCTCCTACAATGAGCAGTTCTTC
TRBV5-1	TRBJ2-5	17	TRBD2	.	CASSSGTSGGAPETQYF	TGCGCCAGCAGCTCCGGGACTAGCGGGGGGGCCCCAGAGACCCAGTACTTC
TRBV11-2	TRBJ2-7	15	TRBD1	.	CASSHDGTGFYEQYF	TGTGCCAGCAGCCATGACGGGACAGGGTTTTACGAGCAGTACTTC
TRBV4-1	TRBJ2-7	15	TRBD1	.	CASSQPGQGEYEQYF	TGCGCCAGCAGCCAACCCGGACAGGGTGAATACGAGCAGTACTTC
TRBV28	TRBJ2-7	12	.	.	CASRGRQGEQYF	TGTGCCTCGCGGGGGCGCCAGGGTGAGCAGTACTTC
TRBV14	TRBJ2-3	11	.	.	CASSTGDTQYF	TGTGCCAGCAGCACGGGAGATACGCAGTATTTT
TRBV18	TRBJ1-2	16	TRBD1	.	CASSPSRTGVLYGYTF	TGTGCCAGCTCACCCTCAAGGACAGGGGTACTCTATGGCTACACCTTC
TRBV6-5	TRBJ2-2	14	TRBD1	.	CATTGTVNTGELFF	TGTGCCACAACCGGGACAGTGAACACCGGGGAGCTGTTTTTT
TRBV29-1	TRBJ1-1	13	.	.	CSVEVTKNTEAFF	TGCAGCGTTGAAGTCACTAAGAACACTGAAGCTTTCTTT
TRBV15	TRBJ2-3	16	TRBD1	.	CATSSPGRGLADTQYF	TGTGCCACCAGCAGTCCAGGCAGGGGGCTGGCAGATACGCAGTATTTT
TRBV2	TRBJ2-3	15	TRBD1	.	CASSQQGSSTDTQYF	TGTGCCAGCAGTCAACAGGGGTCTAGCACAGATACGCAGTATTTT
TRBV24-1	TRBJ2-3	17	.	.	CATSGAREGVGPDTQYF	TGTGCCACCAGTGGGGCTCGCGAGGGGGTTGGGCCAGATACGCAGTATTTT
TRBV5-1	TRBJ2-1	14	.	once	CASSPGNSYNEQFF	TGCGCCAGCAGCCCAGGGAATTCCTACAATGAGCAGTTCTTC
TRBV4-2	TRBJ1-2	16	TRBD1	.	CASSQDSGQGNYGYTF	TGTGCCAGCAGCCAAGACTCGGGACAGGGGAACTATGGCTACACCTTC
TRBV27	TRBJ2-7	9	.	.	CATPREQYF	TGTGCCACCCCTCGGGAGCAGTACTTC
TRBV11-2	TRBJ1-1	14	.	many	CASSLEGVSTEAFF	TGTGCCAGCAGCTTGGAGGGAGTAAGCACTGAAGCTTTCTTT
TRBV3-1/TRBV3-2	TRBJ1-1	14	.	.	CASSQDNLNTEAFF	TGTGCCAGCAGCCAAGATAATTTGAACACTGAAGCTTTCTTT
TRBV7-9	TRBJ2-1	15	.	few	CASSLAYLAYNEQFF	TGTGCCAGCAGCTTAGCGTACCTAGCCTACAATGAGCAGTTCTTC
TRBV3-1/TRBV3-2	TRBJ1-5	18	TRBD1	.	CASSQDGQGQYSNQPQHF	TGTGCCAGCAGCCAGGACGGACAGGGTCAATATAGCAATCAGCCCCAGCATTTT
TRBV13	TRBJ2-1	15	TRBD2	.	CASSLEQRGDNEQFF	TGTGCCAGCAGCTTAGAGCAGCGGGGGGACAATGAGCAGTTCTTC
TRBV28	TRBJ2-7	15	.	.	CASSPGHRISYEQYF	TGTGCCAGCAGCCCGGGACATCGGATCTCCTACGAGCAGTACTTC
TRBV30	TRBJ1-2	14	.	.	CAWSPGRSQRGWAF	TGTGCCTGGAGCCCGGGACGCTCCCAGCGGGGCTGGGCCTTC
TRBV19	TRBJ1-6	14	.	many	CASSARRENSPLHF	TGTGCCAGTAGTGCGCGACGGGAAAATTCACCCCTCCACTTT
TRBV20-1	TRBJ2-1	13	.	.	CSASFLVFNEQFF	TGCAGTGCTAGTTTTCTAGTTTTTAATGAGCAGTTCTTC
TRBV30	TRBJ1-2	15	.	.	CAWSVRRGTNYGYTF	TGTGCCTGGAGTGTACGTCGGGGAACTAACTATGGCTACACCTTC